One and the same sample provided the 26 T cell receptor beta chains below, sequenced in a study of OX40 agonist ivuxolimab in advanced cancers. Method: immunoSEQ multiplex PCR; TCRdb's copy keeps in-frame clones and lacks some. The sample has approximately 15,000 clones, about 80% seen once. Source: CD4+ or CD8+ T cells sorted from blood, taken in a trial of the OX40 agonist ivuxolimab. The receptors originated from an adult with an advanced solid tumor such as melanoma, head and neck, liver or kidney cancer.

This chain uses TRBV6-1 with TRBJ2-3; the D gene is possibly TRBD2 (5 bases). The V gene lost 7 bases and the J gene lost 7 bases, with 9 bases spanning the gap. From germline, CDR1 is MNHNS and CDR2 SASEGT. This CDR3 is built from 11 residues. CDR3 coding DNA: TGTGCCAGCACCCTCGGGAATACGCAGTATTTT. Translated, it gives CASTLGNTQYF.

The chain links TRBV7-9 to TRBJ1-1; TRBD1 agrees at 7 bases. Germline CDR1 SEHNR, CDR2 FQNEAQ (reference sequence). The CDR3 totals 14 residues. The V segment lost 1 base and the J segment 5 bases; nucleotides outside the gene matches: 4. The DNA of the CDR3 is TGTGCCAGCAGCTTAGGACAGGGCCGTACTGAAGCTTTCTTT. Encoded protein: CASSLGQGRTEAFF.

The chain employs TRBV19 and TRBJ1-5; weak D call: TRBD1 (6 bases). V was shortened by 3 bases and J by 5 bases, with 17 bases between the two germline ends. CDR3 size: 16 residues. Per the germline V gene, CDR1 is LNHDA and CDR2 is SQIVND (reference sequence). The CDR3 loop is CASSILGRGQDQPQHF. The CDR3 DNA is TGTGCCAGTAGTATCCTGGGCAGGGGTCAAGATCAGCCCCAGCATTTT.

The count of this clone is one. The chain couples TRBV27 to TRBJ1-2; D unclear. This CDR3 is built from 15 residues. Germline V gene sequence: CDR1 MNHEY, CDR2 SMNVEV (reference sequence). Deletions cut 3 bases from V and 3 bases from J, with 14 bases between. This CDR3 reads CASSFGSAYHYGYTF. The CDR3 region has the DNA TGTGCCAGCAGTTTTGGGTCGGCCTACCACTATGGCTACACCTTC.

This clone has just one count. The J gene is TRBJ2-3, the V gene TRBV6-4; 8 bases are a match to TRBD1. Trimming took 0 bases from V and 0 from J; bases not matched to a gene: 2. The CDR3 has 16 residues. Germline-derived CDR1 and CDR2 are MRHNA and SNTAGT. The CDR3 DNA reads TGTGCCAGCAGTGACTCCGACAGGGGAAGCACAGATACGCAGTATTTT. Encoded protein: CASSDSDRGSTDTQYF.

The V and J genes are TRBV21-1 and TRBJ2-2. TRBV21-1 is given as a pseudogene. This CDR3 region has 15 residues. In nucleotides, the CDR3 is TGTGCCAGCAGCAGAAGCGCAGGCTTGACCGGGGAGCTGTTTTTT. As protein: CASSRSAGLTGELFF.

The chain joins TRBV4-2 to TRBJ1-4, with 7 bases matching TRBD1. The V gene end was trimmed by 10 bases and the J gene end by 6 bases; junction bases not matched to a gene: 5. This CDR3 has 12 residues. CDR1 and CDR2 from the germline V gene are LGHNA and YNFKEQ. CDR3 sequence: CATHGTDEKLFF. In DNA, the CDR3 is TGTGCCACCCACGGGACAGATGAAAAACTGTTTTTT.

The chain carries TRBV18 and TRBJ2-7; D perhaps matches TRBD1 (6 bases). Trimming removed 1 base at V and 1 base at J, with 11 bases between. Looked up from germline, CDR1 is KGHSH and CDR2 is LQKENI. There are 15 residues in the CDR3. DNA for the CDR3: TGTGCCAGCTCACCACTTCAGGGGCTTTCCTACGAGCAGTACTTC. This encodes CASSPLQGLSYEQYF.

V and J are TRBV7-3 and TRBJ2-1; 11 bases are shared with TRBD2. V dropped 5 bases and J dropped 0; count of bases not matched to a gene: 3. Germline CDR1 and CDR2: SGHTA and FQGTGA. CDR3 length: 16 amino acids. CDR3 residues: CASSPTSGSSYNEQFF. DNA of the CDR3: TGTGCCAGCAGCCCTACTAGCGGGAGCTCCTACAATGAGCAGTTCTTC.

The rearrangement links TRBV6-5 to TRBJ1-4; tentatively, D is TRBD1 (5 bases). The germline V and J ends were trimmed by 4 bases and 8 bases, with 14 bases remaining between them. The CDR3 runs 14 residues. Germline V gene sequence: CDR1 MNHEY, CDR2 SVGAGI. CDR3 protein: CASSSDTFLEKLFF. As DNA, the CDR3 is TGTGCCAGCAGTTCGGACACGTTTTTAGAAAAACTGTTTTTT.

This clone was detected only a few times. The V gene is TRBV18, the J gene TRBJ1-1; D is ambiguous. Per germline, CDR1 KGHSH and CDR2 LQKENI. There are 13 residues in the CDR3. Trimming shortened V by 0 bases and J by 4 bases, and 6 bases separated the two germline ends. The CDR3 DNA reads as TGTGCCAGCTCACCACCGGGATTCACTGAAGCTTTCTTT. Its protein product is CASSPPGFTEAFF.

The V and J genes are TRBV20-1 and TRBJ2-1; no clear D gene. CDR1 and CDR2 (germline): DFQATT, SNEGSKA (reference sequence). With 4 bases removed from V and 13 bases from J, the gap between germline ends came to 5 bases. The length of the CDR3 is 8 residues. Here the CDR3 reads CSAKGQFF. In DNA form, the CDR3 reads TGCAGTGCTAAGGGCCAGTTCTTC.

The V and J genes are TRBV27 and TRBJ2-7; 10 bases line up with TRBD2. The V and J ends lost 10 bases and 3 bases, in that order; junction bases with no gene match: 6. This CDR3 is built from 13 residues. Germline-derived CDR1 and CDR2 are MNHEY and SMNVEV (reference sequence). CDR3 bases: TGTGCCACTCGGACTAGCGGATTCTACGAGCAGTACTTC. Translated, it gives CATRTSGFYEQYF.

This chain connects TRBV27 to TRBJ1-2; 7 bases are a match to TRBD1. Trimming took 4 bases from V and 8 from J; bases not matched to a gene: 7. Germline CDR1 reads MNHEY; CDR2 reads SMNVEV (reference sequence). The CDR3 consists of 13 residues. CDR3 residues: CASSYRGPRGYTF. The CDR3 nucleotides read TGTGCCAGCAGTTACAGGGGCCCCCGGGGCTACACCTTC.

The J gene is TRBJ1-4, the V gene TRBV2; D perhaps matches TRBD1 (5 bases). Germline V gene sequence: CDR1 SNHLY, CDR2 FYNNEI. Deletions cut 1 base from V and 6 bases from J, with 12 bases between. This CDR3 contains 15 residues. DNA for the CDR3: TGTGCCAGCAGTGAAGTAGACATAGGGGATGAAAAACTGTTTTTT. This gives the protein CASSEVDIGDEKLFF. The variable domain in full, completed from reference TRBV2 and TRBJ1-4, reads EPEVTQTPSHQVTQMGQEVILRCVPISNHLYFYWYRQILGQKVEFLVSFYNNEISEKSEIFDDQFSVERPDGSNFTLKIRSTKLEDSAMYFCASSEVDIGDEKLFFGSGTQLSVL.

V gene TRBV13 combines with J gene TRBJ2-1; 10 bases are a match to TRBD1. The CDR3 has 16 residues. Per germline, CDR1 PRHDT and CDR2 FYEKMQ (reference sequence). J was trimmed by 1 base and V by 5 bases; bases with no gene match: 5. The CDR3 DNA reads TGTGCCAGCAGCACGAGGGGACAGGGGTCCTACAATGAGCAGTTCTTC. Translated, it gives CASSTRGQGSYNEQFF.

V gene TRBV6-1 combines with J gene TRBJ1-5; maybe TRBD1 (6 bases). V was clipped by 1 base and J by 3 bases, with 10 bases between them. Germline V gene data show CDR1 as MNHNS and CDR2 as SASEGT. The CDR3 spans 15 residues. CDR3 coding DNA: TGTGCCAGCAGTGAAGTACAGGGCTACAATCAGCCCCAGCATTTT. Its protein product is CASSEVQGYNQPQHF.

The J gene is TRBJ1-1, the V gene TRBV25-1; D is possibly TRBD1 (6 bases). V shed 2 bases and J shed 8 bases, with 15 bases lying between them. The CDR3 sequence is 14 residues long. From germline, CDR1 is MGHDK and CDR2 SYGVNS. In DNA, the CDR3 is TGTGCCAGCAGTGAAAGGGGGAGGCCGGGGGAAGCTTTCTTT. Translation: CASSERGRPGEAFF.

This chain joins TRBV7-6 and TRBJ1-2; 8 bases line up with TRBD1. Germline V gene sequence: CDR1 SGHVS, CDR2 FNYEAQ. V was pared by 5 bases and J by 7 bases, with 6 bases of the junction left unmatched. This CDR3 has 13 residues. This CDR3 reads CASSPRQGPGYTF. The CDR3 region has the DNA TGTGCCAGCAGCCCTCGACAGGGGCCTGGCTACACCTTC.

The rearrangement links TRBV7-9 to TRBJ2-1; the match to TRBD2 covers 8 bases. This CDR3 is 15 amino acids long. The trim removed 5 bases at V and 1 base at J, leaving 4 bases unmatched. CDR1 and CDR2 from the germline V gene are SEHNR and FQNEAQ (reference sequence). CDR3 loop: CASSTLAGSYNEQFF. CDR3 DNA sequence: TGTGCCAGCAGCACCTTAGCGGGATCCTACAATGAGCAGTTCTTC.

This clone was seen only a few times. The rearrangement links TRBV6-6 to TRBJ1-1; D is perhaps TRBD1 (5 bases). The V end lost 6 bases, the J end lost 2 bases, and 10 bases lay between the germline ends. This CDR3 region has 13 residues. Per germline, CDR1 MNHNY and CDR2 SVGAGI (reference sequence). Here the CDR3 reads CASSDGQNTEAFF. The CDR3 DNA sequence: TGTGCCAGCAGCGATGGACAAAACACTGAAGCTTTCTTT.

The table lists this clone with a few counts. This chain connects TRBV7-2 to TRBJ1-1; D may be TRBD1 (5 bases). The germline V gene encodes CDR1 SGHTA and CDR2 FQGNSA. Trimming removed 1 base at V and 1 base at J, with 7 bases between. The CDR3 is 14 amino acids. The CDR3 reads CASSLVGGNTEAFF. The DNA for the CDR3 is TGTGCCAGCAGCTTAGTTGGGGGGAACACTGAAGCTTTCTTT. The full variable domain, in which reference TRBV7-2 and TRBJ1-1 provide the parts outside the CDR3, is GAGVSQSPSNKVTEKGKDVELRCDPISGHTALYWYRQSLGQGLEFLIYFQGNSAPDKSGLPSDRFSAERTGGSVSTLTIQRTQQEDSAVYLCASSLVGGNTEAFFGQGTRLTVV.

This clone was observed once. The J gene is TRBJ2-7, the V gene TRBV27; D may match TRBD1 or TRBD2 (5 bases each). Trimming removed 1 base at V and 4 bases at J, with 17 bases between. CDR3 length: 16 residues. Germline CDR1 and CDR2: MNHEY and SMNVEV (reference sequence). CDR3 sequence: CASSLYFGAGNYEQYF. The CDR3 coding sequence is TGTGCCAGCAGTTTATATTTCGGGGCAGGGAATTACGAGCAGTACTTC.

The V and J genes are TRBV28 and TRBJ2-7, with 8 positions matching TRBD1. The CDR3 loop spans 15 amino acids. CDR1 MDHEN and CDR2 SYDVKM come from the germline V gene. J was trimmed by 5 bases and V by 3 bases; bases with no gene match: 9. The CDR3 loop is CASSFDRGFPDEQYF. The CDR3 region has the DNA TGTGCCAGCAGTTTCGACAGGGGTTTTCCGGACGAGCAGTACTTC.

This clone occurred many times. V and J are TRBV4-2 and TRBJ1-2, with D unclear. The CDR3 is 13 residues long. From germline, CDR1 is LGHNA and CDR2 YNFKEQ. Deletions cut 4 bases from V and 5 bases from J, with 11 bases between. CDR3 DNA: TGTGCCAGCAGCCCGAGAGAACGGTATGGCTACACCTTC. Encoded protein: CASSPRERYGYTF.

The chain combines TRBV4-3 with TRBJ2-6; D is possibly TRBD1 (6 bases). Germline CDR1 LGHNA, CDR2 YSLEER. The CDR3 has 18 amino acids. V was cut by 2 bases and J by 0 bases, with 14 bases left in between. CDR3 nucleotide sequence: TGCGCCAGCAGCCAACCCCCAACAGGGCTCTCTGGGGCCAACGTCCTGACTTTC. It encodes CASSQPPTGLSGANVLTF.